This T cell receptor beta chain originates from a study of T cell repertoires in cytomegalovirus infection. Turning to the study itself: CMV infection and matching HLA type were both indicated by public TCR beta signatures. Study conclusions and caveats: There were HLA-C-restricted CMV-specific TCR beta clonotypes dominating the ex vivo response. Totalled public TCR beta family frequency picked out people who carried CMV plus the relevant HLA.

The sample holds many counts of this clonotype. No antigen is known for it. TCRdb ran MiXCR on the reads and lists one entry per CDR3 protein. The sample carries roughly 300,000 distinct CDR3 sequences, 8% to 9.5% recorded once. The CDR3 consists of 14 residues. Germline loops: CDR1 SGHTA, CDR2 FQGNSA. V shed 5 bases and J shed 4 bases, with 11 bases lying between them. Specimen: PBMCs. This TCR came from a human donor in good health (CMV status not recorded). Some clones in this sample may be carry-over from other donors' samples. The rearrangement links TRBV7-2 to TRBJ1-4; a possible D gene is TRBD1 (6 bases). The CDR3 DNA reads TGTGCCAGCAGCCCTGGGACACGTAATGAAAAACTGTTTTTT. It encodes CASSPGTRNEKLFF.